The entry that follows covers one TCR beta chain sequence. The antigen it recognizes is unknown. No qualities accompany the bases; no much larger clone lies one base away. Measured from the cysteine to the phenylalanine, the CDR3 is 13 residues long. Just CDR3 DNA is preserved here, 39 bases in frame from base 1. As encoded in the germline V gene, CDR1 is MNHEY while CDR2 is SVGAGI. V and J are truncated by 5 bases and 7 bases respectively, leaving an intervening sequence of 15 bases. With the immunoSEQ assay, which is a bias-controlled multiplex PCR relying on V- and J-specific primers, TCR beta CDR3 regions were amplified from genomic DNA. A second PCR step added a proprietary barcode and Illumina adapter sequences to the CDR3 amplicons. An Illumina MiSeq instrument was used for sequencing of the CDR3 libraries. Per the authors' processing: Export and quality control were done with immunoSEQ Analyzer 3.0, while downstream analyses used R Bioconductor and Immunarch. Only productive rearrangements in the normalized downsampled data set went into calculating the repertoire metrics. In the normalized cohort, clonotypes with more than 5 templates were defined as pathologically expanded. Repertoire diversity was measured with the Inverse Simpson Index. CMV-specificity analyses were carried out on the non-normalized data set to capture all clonotypes. The table was pulled from immuneACCESS by TCRdb, which kept in-frame rearrangements only. Such tables lose some clones; where checked, under half of the loss comes from unresolved V genes, and the rest has no known cause. The V and J calls and clone size were taken over from that table, and D and trimming were inferred from the DNA. This sample is represented by roughly 30,000 clones; approximately 77% of them were singletons. Together, the top ten hold around 2% of the sample.

This entry is derived from a study of T cell clonotyping in hematopoietic cell transplantation (dated by TCRdb to the early 2020s). For the study in its entirety: Pretransplant recipient samples were obtained after cytoreduction. Recruitment of patients was conducted between late 2015 and early 2017, and follow-up was continued until late 2020 or death. In the study, around 140 blood samples were gathered from over 30 consecutive transplant recipients and their related donors.

Results and caveats for the whole study, not just this receptor: Inverse Simpson Index values from donors and from recipients before transplant predicted broader TCR repertoire diversity after transplant. The sample size was limited and the cells went unsorted, which meant the CD4 and CD8 repertoire contributions could not be told apart. After transplant, TCR diversity in recipients dropped, and pathologically expanded clonotypes increased progressively from day 30 to day 180. Overlap with donor repertoires was found for only a small fraction of recipient repertoires, with over 97% found to appear de novo at the given depth.

Interpreted using the paper, the time point label stands for: recipient sample about 28 days before transplant, after cytoreduction. Recipient blood was collected about 28 days before transplant and at days 30, 100 and 180 after transplant. Nuclei Lysis Solution was used to extract genomic DNA from fresh or cryopreserved unfractionated peripheral blood mononuclear cells. The origin of this receptor is a man aged 35 to 55 with acute myeloid leukemia. Some clones in this sample may be carry-over from other donors' samples. The chain is encoded by TRBV6-5 joined to TRBJ2-7; TRBD2 is perhaps the D gene, given 6 matching bases. The sequenced sample was peripheral blood mononuclear cells, obtained before stem cell transplant. The nucleotides read TGTGCCAGCAGTCCCTGGGAGGCAGGGGAGCAGTACTTC. Its protein reads: CASSPWEAGEQYF.